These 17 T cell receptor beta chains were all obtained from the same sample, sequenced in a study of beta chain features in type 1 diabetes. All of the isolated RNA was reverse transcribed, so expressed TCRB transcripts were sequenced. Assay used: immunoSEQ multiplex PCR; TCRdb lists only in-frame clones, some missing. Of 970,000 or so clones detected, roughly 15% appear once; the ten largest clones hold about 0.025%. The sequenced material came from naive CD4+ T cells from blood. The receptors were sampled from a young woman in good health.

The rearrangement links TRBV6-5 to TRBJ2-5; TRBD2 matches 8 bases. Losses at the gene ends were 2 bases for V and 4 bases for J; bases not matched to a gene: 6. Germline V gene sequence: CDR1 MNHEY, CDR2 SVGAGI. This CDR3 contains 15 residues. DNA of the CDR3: TGTGCCAGCAGTTACAGGCCGGGAGGGGGAGAGACCCAGTACTTC. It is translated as CASSYRPGGGETQYF.

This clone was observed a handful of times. The CDR3 DNA reads TGTGCCAGTAGTCCGCACCCGAGAGACCGCTACGAGCAGTACTTC. As protein: CASSPHPRDRYEQYF. This chain connects TRBV19 to TRBJ2-7; D unclear. The CDR3 loop spans 15 amino acids. CDR1 is LNHDA and CDR2 is SQIVND in the germline V gene (reference sequence). V gave up 5 bases and J gave up 3 bases, with 17 bases separating them.

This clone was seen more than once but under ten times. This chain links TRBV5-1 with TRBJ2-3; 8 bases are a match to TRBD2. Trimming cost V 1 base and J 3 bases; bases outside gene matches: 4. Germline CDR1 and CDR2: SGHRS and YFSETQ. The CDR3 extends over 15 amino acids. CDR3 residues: CASSLTSGETDTQYF. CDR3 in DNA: TGCGCCAGCAGCTTGACTAGCGGAGAAACAGATACGCAGTATTTT.

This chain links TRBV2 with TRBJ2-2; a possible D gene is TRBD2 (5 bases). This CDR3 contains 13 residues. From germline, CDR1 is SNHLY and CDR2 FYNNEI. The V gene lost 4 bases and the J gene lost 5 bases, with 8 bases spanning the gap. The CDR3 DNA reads TGTGCCAGCAGTGTACGGGAAACCGGGGAGCTGTTTTTT. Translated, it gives CASSVRETGELFF. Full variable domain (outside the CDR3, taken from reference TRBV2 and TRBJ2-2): EPEVTQTPSHQVTQMGQEVILRCVPISNHLYFYWYRQILGQKVEFLVSFYNNEISEKSEIFDDQFSVERPDGSNFTLKIRSTKLEDSAMYFCASSVRETGELFFGEGSRLTVL.

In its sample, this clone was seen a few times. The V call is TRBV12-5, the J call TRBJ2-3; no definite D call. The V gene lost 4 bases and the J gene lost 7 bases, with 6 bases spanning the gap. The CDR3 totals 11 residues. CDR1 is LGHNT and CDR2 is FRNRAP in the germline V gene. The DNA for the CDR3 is TGTGCTAGTGGTTACGGCAATACGCAGTATTTT. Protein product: CASGYGNTQYF.

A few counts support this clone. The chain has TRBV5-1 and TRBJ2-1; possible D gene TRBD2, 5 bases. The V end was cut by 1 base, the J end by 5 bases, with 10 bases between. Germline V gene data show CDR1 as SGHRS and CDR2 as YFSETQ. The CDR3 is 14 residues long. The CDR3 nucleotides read TGCGCCAGCAGCTTGCGGCTAGCCAACAATGAGCAGTTCTTC. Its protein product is CASSLRLANNEQFF.

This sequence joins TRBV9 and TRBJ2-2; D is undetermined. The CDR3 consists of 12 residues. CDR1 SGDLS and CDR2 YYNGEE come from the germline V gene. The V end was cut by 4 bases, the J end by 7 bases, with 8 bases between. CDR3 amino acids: CASSPHFGELFF. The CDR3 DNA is TGTGCCAGCAGCCCCCATTTCGGGGAGCTGTTTTTT. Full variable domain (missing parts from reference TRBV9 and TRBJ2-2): DSGVTQTPKHLITATGQRVTLRCSPRSGDLSVYWYQQSLDQGLQFLIQYYNGEERAKGNILERFSAQQFPDLHSELNLSSLELGDSALYFCASSPHFGELFFGEGSRLTVL.

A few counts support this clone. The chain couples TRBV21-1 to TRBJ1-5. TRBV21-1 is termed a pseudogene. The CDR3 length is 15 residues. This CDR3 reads CASSKPCAGNQPQHF. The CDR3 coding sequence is TGTGCCAGCAGCAAGCCATGCGCGGGGAATCAGCCCCAGCATTTT.

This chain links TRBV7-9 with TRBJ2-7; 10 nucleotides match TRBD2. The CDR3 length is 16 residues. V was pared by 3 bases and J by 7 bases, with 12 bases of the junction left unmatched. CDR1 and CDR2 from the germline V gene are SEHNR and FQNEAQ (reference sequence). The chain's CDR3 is CASSFFLLAGNEEQYF. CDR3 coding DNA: TGTGCCAGCAGCTTCTTCCTACTAGCGGGAAATGAAGAGCAGTACTTC.

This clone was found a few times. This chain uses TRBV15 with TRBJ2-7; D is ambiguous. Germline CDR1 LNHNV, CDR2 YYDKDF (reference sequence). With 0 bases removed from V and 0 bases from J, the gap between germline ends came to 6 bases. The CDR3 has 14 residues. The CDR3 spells CATSRDTVSYEQYF. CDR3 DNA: TGTGCCACCAGCAGAGATACGGTCTCCTACGAGCAGTACTTC. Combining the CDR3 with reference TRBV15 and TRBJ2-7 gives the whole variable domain DAMVIQNPRYQVTQFGKPVTLSCSQTLNHNVMYWYQQKSSQAPKLLFHYYDKDFNNEADTPDNFQSRRPNTSFCFLDIRSPGLGDTAMYLCATSRDTVSYEQYFGPGTRLTVT.

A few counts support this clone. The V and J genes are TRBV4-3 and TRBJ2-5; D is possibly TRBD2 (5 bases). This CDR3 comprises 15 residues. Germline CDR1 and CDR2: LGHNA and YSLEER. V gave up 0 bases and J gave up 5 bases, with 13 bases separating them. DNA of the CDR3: TGCGCCAGCAGCCAAGATCGGGGTCCATCGGAGACCCAGTACTTC. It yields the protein CASSQDRGPSETQYF.

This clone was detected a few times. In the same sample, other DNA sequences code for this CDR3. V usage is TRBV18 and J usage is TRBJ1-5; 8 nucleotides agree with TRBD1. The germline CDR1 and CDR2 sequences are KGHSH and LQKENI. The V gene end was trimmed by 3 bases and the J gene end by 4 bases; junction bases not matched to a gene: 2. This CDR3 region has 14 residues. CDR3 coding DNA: TGTGCCAGCTCACCGGGACAGGCTAATCAGCCCCAGCATTTT. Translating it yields CASSPGQANQPQHF.

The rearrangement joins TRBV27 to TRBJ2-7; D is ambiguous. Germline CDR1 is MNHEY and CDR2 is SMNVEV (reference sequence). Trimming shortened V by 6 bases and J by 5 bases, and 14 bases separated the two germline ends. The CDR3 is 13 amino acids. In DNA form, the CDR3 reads TGTGCCAGCAGCTTCCTCGCTGGAGACGAGCAGTACTTC. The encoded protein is CASSFLAGDEQYF.

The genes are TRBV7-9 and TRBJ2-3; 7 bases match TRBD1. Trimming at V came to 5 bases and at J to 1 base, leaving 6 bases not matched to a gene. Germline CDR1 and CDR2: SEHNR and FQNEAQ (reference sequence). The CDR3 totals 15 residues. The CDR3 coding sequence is TGTGCCAGCAGCACCGGACAGGCCCGCACAGATACGCAGTATTTT. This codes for CASSTGQARTDTQYF.

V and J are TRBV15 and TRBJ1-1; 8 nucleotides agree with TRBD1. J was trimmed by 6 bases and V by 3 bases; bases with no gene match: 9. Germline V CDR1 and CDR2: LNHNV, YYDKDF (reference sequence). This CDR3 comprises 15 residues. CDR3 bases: TGTGCCACCAGCAGGGATATAGGACAGGGCGCTGAAGCTTTCTTT. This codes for CATSRDIGQGAEAFF.

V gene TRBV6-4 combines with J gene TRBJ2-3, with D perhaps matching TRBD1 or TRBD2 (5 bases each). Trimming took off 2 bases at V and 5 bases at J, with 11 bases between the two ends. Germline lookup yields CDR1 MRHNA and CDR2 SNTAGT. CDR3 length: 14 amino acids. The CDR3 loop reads CASSDRGGEDTQYF. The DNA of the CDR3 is TGTGCCAGCAGTGACCGTGGGGGTGAAGATACGCAGTATTTT.

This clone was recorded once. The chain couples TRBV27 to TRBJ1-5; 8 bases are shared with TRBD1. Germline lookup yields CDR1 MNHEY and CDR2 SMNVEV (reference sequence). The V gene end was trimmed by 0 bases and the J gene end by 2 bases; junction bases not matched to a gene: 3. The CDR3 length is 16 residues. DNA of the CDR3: TGTGCCAGCAGTTTATCGTTGACAGGGGGCAATCAGCCCCAGCATTTT. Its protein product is CASSLSLTGGNQPQHF.